This T cell receptor (beta chain) was obtained from a study of T cells in localized non-small cell lung cancer. Study results and limitations: Tumor trailed uninvolved adjacent lung in T cell clonality, which peaked there. Longer overall survival was seen with higher T cell density measured in blood. Paired adjacent lung recovered a median roughly 60 of the top 100 tumor clones.

The CDR3 length is 14 residues. Germline-derived CDR1 and CDR2 are SEHNR and FQNEAQ (reference sequence). V was pared by 5 bases and J by 5 bases, with 15 bases between. A note on this clone: The antigen is undetermined.

Clones were read by immunoSEQ multiplex PCR, and TCRdb kept only the in-frame ones, dropping some. The profile shows 15,000 to 25,000 clones, 75% to 95% of them singletons. The sequence came from a male donor aged 60 or over with stage I squamous cell lung carcinoma. Sequenced material: peripheral blood, taken before any cancer treatment. The chain has TRBV7-9 and TRBJ2-5; D is possibly TRBD2 (6 bases). DNA for the CDR3: TGTGCCAGCAGCCCGGTGGAGGGCTGGGAGACCCAGTACTTC. Encoded protein: CASSPVEGWETQYF.